One sample yielded the 28 T cell receptor beta chains listed below, sequenced in a study of T cells in Graves' hyperthyroidism and ophthalmopathy. TCR beta CDR3 sequences were amplified from RNA transcripts. The HTBI primer set drove a first-round RT-PCR of the TCR CDR3. Each CDR3 protein gets one entry after TCRdb re-called the multiplex PCR reads with MiXCR. The sample carries 350,000 to 450,000 distinct CDR3 sequences, about a sixth recorded once. The sequenced sample consisted of blood. The source of these receptors is a woman in her twenties or thirties with Graves' hyperthyroidism that later progressed to Graves' ophthalmopathy.

As to this clonotype: An end of the junction differs from the germline gene, which may be a read error. The chain employs TRBV20-1 and TRBJ2-7; TRBD1 aligns across 7 bases. The length of the CDR3 is 13 residues. CDR1 is DFQATT, CDR2 SNEGSKA, per germline (reference sequence). Written as DNA, the CDR3 is TGCAGTGCTAGAGACCGGGACAGCTACGATCAGTACTTC. Protein product: CSARDRDSYDQYF.

V usage is TRBV5-6 and J usage is TRBJ1-2, with D perhaps TRBD1 (6 bases). The CDR3 spans 14 residues. Germline CDR1 SGHDT, CDR2 YYEEEE. V dropped 4 bases and J dropped 8 bases, with 18 bases sitting between them. The CDR3 here is CASSLHGYRDGYTF. Here the CDR3 DNA reads TGTGCCAGCAGCCTACATGGATACAGGGACGGCTACACCTTC.

This chain connects TRBV4-1 to TRBJ2-2; no reliable D call. V lost 1 base to trimming and J lost 7 bases, with 13 bases between them. Germline CDR1 is MGHRA and CDR2 is YSYEKL. This CDR3 region has 15 residues. CDR3 bases: TGCGCCAGCAGCCAAGTAATGTTGTTGGGCGGGGAGCTGTTTTTT. Translated: CASSQVMLLGGELFF.

V gene TRBV12-5 combines with J gene TRBJ2-1; 11 nucleotides line up with TRBD2. V trimming: 6 bases; J trimming: 4 bases; junction bases outside the gene matches: 5. In germline, CDR1 is LGHNT, CDR2 FRNRAP. The CDR3 consists of 15 residues. CDR3 sequence (DNA): TGTGCTAGTGGCCCCGGGACTAGCGGTTACAATGAGCAGTTCTTC. It codes for CASGPGTSGYNEQFF.

This clonotype occurred a few times. This CDR3 is CASSPTGSGGSTDTQYF. Here the CDR3 DNA reads TGTGCCAGCTCACCGACAGGTAGCGGCGGGAGCACAGATACGCAGTATTTT. The chain joins TRBV18 to TRBJ2-3, with D perhaps TRBD1 or TRBD2 (6 bases each). The CDR3 covers 17 residues. Looked up from germline, CDR1 is KGHSH and CDR2 is LQKENI. Trimming cost V 3 bases and J 0 bases, with 16 bases left between them.

In its sample, this clonotype was seen many times. V gene TRBV11-1 combines with J gene TRBJ1-2; D is possibly TRBD1 (6 bases). The CDR3 is 12 amino acids. The V end was cut by 5 bases, the J end by 5 bases, with 9 bases between. Germline V gene lookup returns CDR1 SGHAT and CDR2 FQDESV (reference sequence). The CDR3 DNA reads TGTGCCAGCAGCCAGGGGTTTTATGGCTACACCTTC. Translation: CASSQGFYGYTF.

This clonotype was observed a few times. A single base separates this from a much larger clone, so it may be a read error. Here the CDR3 omits its conserved ending phenylalanine or tryptophan, so a read error is the likely source. The V call is TRBV27, the J call TRBJ1-6, with unresolved D. The CDR3 is 15 amino acids. Looked up from germline, CDR1 is MNHEY and CDR2 is SMNVEV (reference sequence). V gave up 6 bases and J gave up 8 bases, with 17 bases separating them. The CDR3 bases are TGTGCCAGCAGGATCGGCCATATAATATATTCACCCCTCCACTCT. Translation gives CASRIGHIIYSPLHS.

A remark on this clonotype: A much larger clonotype is one base distant, so this may be a read error. J is TRBJ2-2 and V is TRBV5-1; D gene unclear. The CDR3 runs 15 residues. V was pared by 0 bases and J by 2 bases, with 8 bases between. Germline lookup yields CDR1 SGHRS and CDR2 YFSETQ. The CDR3 coding sequence is TGCGCCAGCAGCTTGGTGTCAGAAAACACCGGGGAGCTGTTTTTT. It is translated as CASSLVSENTGELFF.

V and J are TRBV20-1 and TRBJ1-5; the D gene is possibly TRBD1 (5 bases). V lost 4 bases and J 6 bases, leaving 19 bases between the germline ends. The V gene's germline CDR1 is DFQATT and CDR2 SNEGSKA (reference sequence). The CDR3 totals 15 residues. The CDR3 nucleotides read TGCAGTGCTACCCCCAGGAGGGGCGTTAGTCAGCCCCAGCATTTT. It specifies CSATPRRGVSQPQHF.

The chain carries TRBV18 and TRBJ2-1, with 7 bases lining up with TRBD2. The CDR3 length is 17 residues. Germline CDR1 reads KGHSH; CDR2 reads LQKENI. V shed 3 bases, J shed 0 bases, and the junction held 8 bases outside the gene matches. CDR3 amino acids: CASSPWGGVSSYNEQFF. The CDR3 DNA follows: TGTGCCAGCTCACCGTGGGGGGGAGTAAGCTCCTACAATGAGCAGTTCTTC.

The chain combines TRBV28 with TRBJ1-3; TRBD1 is a possible D gene (5 bases). V was trimmed by 1 base and J by 0 bases, leaving 10 bases between them. The CDR3 spans 16 residues. The germline CDR1 and CDR2 sequences are MDHEN and SYDVKM. The CDR3 DNA reads as TGTGCCAGCAGTTTATATCGACAGTTCTCTGGAAACACCATATATTTT. Translating it yields CASSLYRQFSGNTIYF.

This clonotype was recorded many times. The V gene is TRBV10-3, the J gene TRBJ2-5; maybe TRBD2 (5 bases). V lost 8 bases and J lost 5, with 15 bases in between. Germline V gene data show CDR1 as ENHRY and CDR2 as SYGVKD. The CDR3 loop spans 13 amino acids. The CDR3 is CAIGAALGETQYF. In DNA form, the CDR3 reads TGTGCCATCGGAGCGGCCCTGGGGGAGACCCAGTACTTC.

The chain employs TRBV29-1 and TRBJ2-1; TRBD2 aligns across 10 bases. CDR3 length equals 16 residues. With 4 bases clipped from V and 2 bases from J, the junction kept 8 bases outside the gene matches. Germline loops: CDR1 SQVTM, CDR2 ANQGSEA. In DNA form, the CDR3 reads TGCAGCGTTGTGCCTAGCGGGAGTGGGCCCTACAATGAGCAGTTCTTC. It specifies CSVVPSGSGPYNEQFF.

This clonotype was seen ten or more times. The chain couples TRBV11-1 to TRBJ2-6; D is uncertain. The V end lost 5 bases, the J end lost 2 bases, and 7 bases lay between the germline ends. The germline V gene encodes CDR1 SGHAT and CDR2 FQDESV (reference sequence). The CDR3 length is 14 residues. As DNA, the CDR3 is TGTGCCAGCAGCCCCACGACTGGGGCCAACGTCCTGACTTTC. It yields the protein CASSPTTGANVLTF.

This chain joins TRBV19 and TRBJ2-1; 11 bases agree with TRBD2. CDR1 is LNHDA and CDR2 is SQIVND in the germline V gene (reference sequence). The CDR3 extends over 18 amino acids. The V gene end was trimmed by 4 bases and the J gene end by 7 bases; junction bases not matched to a gene: 15. CDR3 amino acids: CASSKDLLAGARGNEQFF. The CDR3 DNA is TGTGCCAGTAGTAAGGACCTACTAGCGGGAGCACGGGGTAATGAGCAGTTCTTC.

This chain joins TRBV15 and TRBJ2-5, with a tentative D call TRBD2 (6 bases). The CDR3 contains 13 residues. From germline, CDR1 is LNHNV and CDR2 YYDKDF (reference sequence). The V end lost 3 bases, the J end lost 5 bases, and 10 bases lay between the germline ends. The CDR3 DNA reads TGTGCCACCAGCAGCCACGCGGGGGAGACCCAGTACTTC. It is translated as CATSSHAGETQYF.

The V call is TRBV13, the J call TRBJ2-3; perhaps TRBD2 as D (7 bases). Germline assignment: CDR1 PRHDT and CDR2 FYEKMQ (reference sequence). Trimming stripped 4 bases from V and 0 bases from J, with 11 bases between. There are 15 residues in the CDR3. The CDR3 is CASSSRGASTDTQYF. The CDR3 coding sequence is TGTGCCAGCAGCTCTCGGGGGGCTAGCACAGATACGCAGTATTTT.

This clonotype was found many times. The rearrangement joins TRBV19 to TRBJ2-5; perhaps TRBD1 as D (5 bases). The CDR3 covers 13 residues. Trimming took off 8 bases at V and 4 bases at J, with 14 bases between the two ends. Germline V gives CDR1 LNHDA, CDR2 SQIVND (reference sequence). CDR3 loop: CASSRQRRETQYF. CDR3 nucleotides: TGTGCCAGTTCTCGACAGAGGAGAGAGACCCAGTACTTC. Drawing the rest from reference TRBV19 and TRBJ2-5, the complete variable domain is DGGITQSPKYLFRKEGQNVTLSCEQNLNHDAMYWYRQDPGQGLRLIYYSQIVNDFQKGDIAEGYSVSREKKESFPLTVTSAQKNPTAFYLCASSRQRRETQYFGPGTRLLVL.

This clonotype occurred many times. This chain uses TRBV3-1 with TRBJ1-4, with TRBD1 identical over 7 bases. The ends lost 1 base at V and 5 bases at J; junction bases unmatched: 4. The CDR3 runs to 15 residues. Germline V lookup: CDR1 LGHDT, CDR2 YNNKEL (reference sequence). The CDR3 DNA follows: TGTGCCAGCAGCCAAGGACAGGGCGGAAATGAAAAACTGTTTTTT. Translation: CASSQGQGGNEKLFF.

This clonotype has ten or more counts. The rearrangement links TRBV12-3 or TRBV12-4 to TRBJ1-5; 7 bases match TRBD1. The CDR3 has 13 amino acids. J gave up 7 bases and V 3 bases, and 3 bases lay outside the gene matches. The CDR3 here is CASSFRGRQPQHF. The DNA of the CDR3 is TGTGCCAGCAGTTTTAGGGGGCGGCAGCCCCAGCATTTT.

The chain couples TRBV7-8 to TRBJ2-5; a possible D gene is TRBD2 (6 bases). V was pared by 5 bases and J by 9 bases, with 19 bases between. The CDR3 runs to 14 residues. Germline V gives CDR1 SGHVS, CDR2 FQNEAQ. The CDR3 loop is CASSPASDRRAQYF. CDR3 bases: TGTGCCAGCAGCCCCGCTAGCGACAGAAGGGCCCAGTACTTC.

Concerning this clonotype: One base away lies a much larger clone, so this may be a sequencing read error. The chain employs TRBV19 and TRBJ1-5; D uncertain. Germline V CDR1 and CDR2: LNHDA, SQIVND (reference sequence). The germline V and J ends were trimmed by 5 bases and 3 bases, with 8 bases remaining between them. The CDR3 is 13 residues long. The CDR3 nucleotides are TGTGCCAGTAGTTGGGAGACCAATCAGCCCCAGCATTTT. As protein: CASSWETNQPQHF.

This clonotype was detected ten times or more. The rearrangement joins TRBV5-1 to TRBJ1-4, with no clear D. The germline V gene encodes CDR1 SGHRS and CDR2 YFSETQ. The CDR3 has 14 residues. V dropped 2 bases and J dropped 4 bases, with 9 bases sitting between them. The CDR3 sequence: CASSLAGINEKLFF. In DNA, the CDR3 is TGCGCCAGCAGCTTAGCCGGGATTAATGAAAAACTGTTTTTT.

This clonotype showed up many times. The chain uses TRBV18 and TRBJ2-7; 7 positions agree with TRBD1. Germline CDR1 reads KGHSH; CDR2 reads LQKENI. Unmatched junction bases numbered 12, after V lost 4 bases and J lost 3 bases. The CDR3 runs 16 residues. The CDR3 loop is CASSLLPGGKVYEQYF. For the CDR3, the DNA is TGTGCCAGCTCACTATTACCAGGGGGTAAAGTCTACGAGCAGTACTTC.

This chain joins TRBV27 and TRBJ2-3; D is possibly TRBD1 (6 bases). The germline V gene has CDR1 MNHEY and CDR2 SMNVEV (reference sequence). The CDR3 sequence is 14 residues long. The V gene lost 2 bases and the J gene lost 4 bases, with 10 bases spanning the gap. The CDR3 here is CASSLAEGADTQYF. CDR3 bases: TGTGCCAGCAGTTTAGCAGAGGGGGCAGATACGCAGTATTTT.

Many counts were recorded for this clonotype. This chain joins TRBV3-1 and TRBJ2-1; D is undetermined. The length of the CDR3 is 11 residues. The V gene lost 2 bases and the J gene lost 9 bases, with 5 bases spanning the gap. The germline V gene has CDR1 LGHDT and CDR2 YNNKEL (reference sequence). The chain's CDR3 is CASSQTFEQFF. The CDR3 DNA reads TGTGCCAGCAGCCAAACTTTTGAGCAGTTCTTC.

This clonotype was counted only a few times. Being one base from a much bigger clone, this may be a read error. V is TRBV12-3 or TRBV12-4 and J is TRBJ2-7, with TRBD2 matching 10 bases. The length of the CDR3 is 14 residues. The CDR3 region is CVSSLSSGSYEQYF. CDR3 in DNA: TGTGTCAGCAGTTTATCTAGCGGGAGCTACGAGCAGTACTTC.

This clonotype was counted ten times or more. V usage is TRBV28 and J usage is TRBJ2-3; D call uncertain. Trimming took 8 bases from V and 5 from J, leaving 11 bases between them. CDR1 is MDHEN, CDR2 SYDVKM, per germline. This CDR3 has 12 amino acids. CDR3 residues: CASYAQGDTQYF. For the CDR3, the DNA is TGTGCCAGCTACGCCCAAGGAGATACGCAGTATTTT.